These 18 T cell receptor beta chains came from one sample sequenced in a study of blood T cells in healthy people across ages. A sample-barcoded 5' primer and a J-beta primer mix were used in a second PCR of roughly 7 to 11 cycles. TCRdb re-derived calls from the 5' RACE reads in MiXCR, one entry per CDR3 protein. In the table there are approximately 800,000 distinct CDR3 sequences, roughly 53% of which are singletons. The sequenced material came from blood. These receptor sequences come from a man older than 75 in good health.

The gene calls are TRBV30 and TRBJ2-1, with 10 nucleotides matching TRBD2. Germline V CDR1 and CDR2: GTSNPN, SVGIG (reference sequence). With 0 bases clipped from V and 0 bases from J, the junction kept 2 bases outside the gene matches. This CDR3 contains 16 residues. CDR3 in DNA: TGTGCCTGGAGTGTGCCTAGCGGGAGCTCCTACAATGAGCAGTTCTTC. It encodes CAWSVPSGSSYNEQFF.

Ten or more counts support this clonotype. The rearrangement joins TRBV29-1 to TRBJ2-3; 7 positions agree with TRBD2. V was pared by 3 bases and J by 5 bases, with 2 bases of the junction left unmatched. The CDR3 length is 12 residues. Germline V gene lookup returns CDR1 SQVTM and CDR2 ANQGSEA. CDR3 protein: CSVEIAGDTQYF. The CDR3 DNA is TGCAGCGTTGAGATAGCGGGAGATACGCAGTATTTT.

The CDR3 loop is CSALSLIPGGQASYNEQFF. The CDR3 coding sequence is TGCAGTGCTCTGAGCCTGATCCCCGGGGGGCAGGCTTCCTACAATGAGCAGTTCTTC. This chain joins TRBV20-1 and TRBJ2-1, with TRBD2 as a possible D gene (7 bases). This CDR3 comprises 19 residues. Germline CDR1 reads DFQATT; CDR2 reads SNEGSKA (reference sequence). Trimming removed 5 bases at V and 1 base at J, with 27 bases between.

This clonotype came up a few times. V usage is TRBV7-2 and J usage is TRBJ2-5, with a weak D call TRBD2 (5 bases). There are 15 residues in the CDR3. V lost 1 base and J lost 0, with 9 bases in between. Germline V gene lookup returns CDR1 SGHTA and CDR2 FQGNSA. The CDR3 sequence: CASSLVRADQETQYF. The CDR3 nucleotides read TGTGCCAGCAGCTTAGTTCGAGCGGACCAAGAGACCCAGTACTTC. The entire variable domain, with the rest obtained from reference TRBV7-2 and TRBJ2-5, is as follows: GAGVSQSPSNKVTEKGKDVELRCDPISGHTALYWYRQSLGQGLEFLIYFQGNSAPDKSGLPSDRFSAERTGGSVSTLTIQRTQQEDSAVYLCASSLVRADQETQYFGPGTRLLVL.

The CDR3, as DNA: TGCAGCGTTGAAAGAACAGCCCAAGAGACCCAGTACTTC. Its translation: CSVERTAQETQYF. The chain joins TRBV29-1 to TRBJ2-5; D is unclear. Germline V gene data show CDR1 as SQVTM and CDR2 as ANQGSEA. The CDR3 runs 13 residues. V dropped 2 bases and J dropped 1 base, with 8 bases sitting between them.

The J gene is TRBJ2-7, the V gene TRBV20-1, with D maybe TRBD1 (5 bases). Trimming left V 7 bases short and J 2 bases short, with 21 bases between. The CDR3 has 15 residues. Germline V gene sequence: CDR1 DFQATT, CDR2 SNEGSKA (reference sequence). The CDR3 protein is CSVERRQGPAYEQYF. CDR3 nucleotide sequence: TGCAGTGTAGAAAGAAGGCAGGGCCCAGCCTACGAGCAGTACTTC.

This chain connects TRBV20-1 to TRBJ2-5; the D gene could be TRBD1 or TRBD2 (5 bases each). Per germline, CDR1 DFQATT and CDR2 SNEGSKA (reference sequence). The V gene lost 6 bases and the J gene lost 4 bases, with 12 bases spanning the gap. The length of the CDR3 is 12 residues. The CDR3 is CSANRDGETQYF. CDR3 DNA sequence: TGCAGTGCCAACCGGGACGGAGAGACCCAGTACTTC.

This chain's CDR3 is CASRPQGDASYEQYF. The CDR3 bases are TGTGCCAGCAGGCCTCAGGGGGACGCGTCCTACGAGCAGTACTTC. The genes are TRBV27 and TRBJ2-7; 7 bases agree with TRBD1. This CDR3 region has 15 residues. Germline assignment: CDR1 MNHEY and CDR2 SMNVEV (reference sequence). V trimming: 6 bases; J trimming: 1 base; junction bases outside the gene matches: 9.

V and J are TRBV27 and TRBJ2-3; 8 nucleotides align to TRBD2. CDR3 length: 16 amino acids. Germline-derived CDR1 and CDR2 are MNHEY and SMNVEV (reference sequence). The J segment lost 0 bases and the V segment lost 6 bases, leaving 8 bases of the junction unmatched. The CDR3 spells CASRYLAGTSTDTQYF. The CDR3 DNA reads as TGTGCCAGCAGATACTTAGCGGGGACTAGCACAGATACGCAGTATTTT.

The chain couples TRBV7-9 to TRBJ2-1; 10 nucleotides line up with TRBD2. Germline trimming cut 4 bases from V and 3 bases from J; bases unmatched to any gene: 3. The CDR3 is 15 amino acids. Looked up from germline, CDR1 is SEHNR and CDR2 is FQNEAQ (reference sequence). CDR3 DNA: TGTGCCAGCAGCTCGAGCGGGAGGGTCTACAATGAGCAGTTCTTC. Encoded protein: CASSSSGRVYNEQFF.

This chain links TRBV7-2 with TRBJ2-5; the match to TRBD2 covers 9 bases. Germline loops: CDR1 SGHTA, CDR2 FQGNSA. V lost 5 bases to trimming and J lost 5 bases; unmatched junction nucleotides: 9. The CDR3 spans 15 residues. In nucleotides, the CDR3 is TGTGCCAGCAGCGAGATTAGCGGGAGAACGGAGACCCAGTACTTC. This encodes CASSEISGRTETQYF.

A single count supports this clonotype. The V and J genes are TRBV7-8 and TRBJ2-7; unclear D gene. V was trimmed by 3 bases and J by 3 bases, leaving 15 bases between them. CDR3 length: 15 residues. Germline V lookup: CDR1 SGHVS, CDR2 FQNEAQ. CDR3 amino acids: CASSFDFTEFYEQYF. The CDR3 nucleotides are TGTGCCAGCAGCTTCGACTTTACAGAGTTCTACGAGCAGTACTTC.

This chain joins TRBV25-1 and TRBJ2-7; a possible D gene is TRBD2 (6 bases). The V gene's germline CDR1 is MGHDK and CDR2 SYGVNS. The CDR3 runs to 17 residues. The V gene lost 2 bases and the J gene lost 2 bases, with 19 bases spanning the gap. CDR3 DNA: TGTGCCAGCAGTGAAATAGGAGGGGCGGGTTTCACCTACGAGCAGTACTTC. Protein product: CASSEIGGAGFTYEQYF.

The chain is built from TRBV5-6 and TRBJ2-5, with 9 bases identical to TRBD1. CDR1 and CDR2 (germline): SGHDT, YYEEEE. With V trimmed by 4 bases and J by 8 bases, 15 bases remained unmatched. This CDR3 spans 16 amino acids. Here the CDR3 DNA reads TGTGCCAGCAGCCCCCGGAGACAGGGGGAGTTTGAAACCCAGTACTTC. It translates to CASSPRRQGEFETQYF.

This clonotype has a count of ten or more. The V gene is TRBV7-2, the J gene TRBJ2-1; TRBD2 matches at 11 bases. CDR3 length: 13 amino acids. J lost 11 bases, V lost 5 bases, and 5 bases had no gene match. CDR1 and CDR2 (germline): SGHTA, FQGNSA. The CDR3 region has the DNA TGTGCCAGCAGCCCCGGGACTAGCGGACAGCAGTTCTTC. It specifies CASSPGTSGQQFF.

In DNA, the CDR3 is TGTGCCAGCACCCTCTTTGCTAGCGGGAGAATTGGCTACAATGAGCAGTTCTTC. Its protein is CASTLFASGRIGYNEQFF. V is TRBV12-3 or TRBV12-4 and J is TRBJ2-1; TRBD2 matches at 10 bases. This CDR3 has 18 amino acids. Trimming removed 7 bases from V and 3 bases from J; junction bases left unmatched: 15.

There are a few counts of this clonotype. This sequence joins TRBV20-1 and TRBJ2-6; D uncertain. Germline V lookup: CDR1 DFQATT, CDR2 SNEGSKA (reference sequence). This CDR3 is built from 11 residues. The CDR3 protein is CGCFGANVLTF. The CDR3 bases are TGCGGGTGTTTCGGGGCCAACGTCCTGACTTTC.

The V call is TRBV5-1, the J call TRBJ2-5; the D is unclear. Germline-derived CDR1 and CDR2 are SGHRS and YFSETQ. V was trimmed by 0 bases and J by 1 base, leaving 10 bases between them. There are 15 residues in the CDR3. The DNA for the CDR3 is TGCGCCAGCAGCTTGGACCCAGGAGCCCAAGAGACCCAGTACTTC. This codes for CASSLDPGAQETQYF.